Only one count was recorded for the clone carrying this TCR beta chain. Profiling relied on immunoSEQ multiplex PCR, and the TCRdb table lists in-frame clones only, not all of them. The table shows about 40,000 clones, with about 92% occurring only once. This sample stems from a study of T cell changes during pregnancy in multiple sclerosis. CDR1 and CDR2 from the germline V gene are MDHEN and SYDVKM. The CDR3 totals 12 residues. J lost 6 bases, V lost 8 bases, and 7 bases had no gene match. The gene calls are TRBV28 and TRBJ2-7; TRBD2 aligns across 7 bases. This clonotype was obtained from a female donor with multiple sclerosis, enrolled in a pregnancy study. Material: CD8+ T cells from peripheral blood mononuclear cells, obtained in the third trimester of pregnancy. CDR3 sequence (DNA): TGTGCCAGCGGGGGGGGGTTAGGCGAGCAGTACTTC. Translation gives CASGGGLGEQYF.